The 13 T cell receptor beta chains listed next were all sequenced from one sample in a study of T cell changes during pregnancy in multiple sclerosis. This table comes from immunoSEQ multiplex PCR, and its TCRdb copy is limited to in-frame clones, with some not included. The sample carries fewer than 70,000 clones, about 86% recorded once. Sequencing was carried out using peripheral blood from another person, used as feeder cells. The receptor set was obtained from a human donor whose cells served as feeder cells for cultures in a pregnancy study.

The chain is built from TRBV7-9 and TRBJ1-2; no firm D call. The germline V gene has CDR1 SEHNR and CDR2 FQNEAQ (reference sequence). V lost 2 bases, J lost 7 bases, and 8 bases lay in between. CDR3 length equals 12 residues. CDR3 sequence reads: CASSLQSGGYTF. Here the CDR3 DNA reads TGTGCCAGCAGCTTACAGTCTGGTGGCTACACCTTC. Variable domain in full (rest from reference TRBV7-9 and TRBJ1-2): DTGVSQNPRHKITKRGQNVTFRCDPISEHNRLYWYRQTLGQGPEFLTYFQNEAQLEKSRLLSDRFSAERPKGSFSTLEIQRTEQGDSAMYLCASSLQSGGYTFGSGTRLTVV.

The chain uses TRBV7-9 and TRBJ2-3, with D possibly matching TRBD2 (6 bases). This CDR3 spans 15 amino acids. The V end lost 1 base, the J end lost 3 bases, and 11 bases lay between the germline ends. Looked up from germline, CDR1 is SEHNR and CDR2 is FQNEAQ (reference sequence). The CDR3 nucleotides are TGTGCCAGCAGCTTAGGGCGGGACCCTACAGATACGCAGTATTTT. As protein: CASSLGRDPTDTQYF.

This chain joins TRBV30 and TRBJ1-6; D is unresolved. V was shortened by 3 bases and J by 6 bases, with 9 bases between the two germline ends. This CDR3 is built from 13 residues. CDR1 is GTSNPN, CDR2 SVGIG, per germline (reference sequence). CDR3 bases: TGTGCCTGGAGCAATTGGGGTAATTCACCCCTCCACTTT. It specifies CAWSNWGNSPLHF.

The CDR3 reads CASRSPGTYGYTF. Here the CDR3 DNA reads TGTGCCAGCAGGAGCCCAGGCACCTATGGCTACACCTTC. The genes are TRBV6-5 and TRBJ1-2; D remains unclear. There are 13 residues in the CDR3. The V end was cut by 6 bases, the J end by 4 bases, with 12 bases between. Germline CDR1 MNHEY, CDR2 SVGAGI.

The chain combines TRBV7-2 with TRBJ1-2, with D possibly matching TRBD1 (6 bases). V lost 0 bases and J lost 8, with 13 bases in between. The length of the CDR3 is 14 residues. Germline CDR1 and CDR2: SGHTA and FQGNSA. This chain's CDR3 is CASSLAGRGKGYTF. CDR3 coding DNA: TGTGCCAGCAGCTTAGCGGGCAGGGGAAAGGGCTACACCTTC.

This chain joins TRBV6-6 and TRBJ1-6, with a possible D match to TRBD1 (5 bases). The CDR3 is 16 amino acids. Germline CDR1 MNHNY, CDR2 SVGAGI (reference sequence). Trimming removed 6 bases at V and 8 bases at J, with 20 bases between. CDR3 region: CASSPTGLGRDSPLHF. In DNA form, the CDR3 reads TGTGCCAGCAGCCCCACGGGTTTGGGACGGGATTCACCCCTCCACTTT.

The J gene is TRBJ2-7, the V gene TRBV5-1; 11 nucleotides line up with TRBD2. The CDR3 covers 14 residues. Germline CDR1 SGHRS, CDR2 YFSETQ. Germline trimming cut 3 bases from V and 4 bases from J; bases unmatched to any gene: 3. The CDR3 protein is CASSSTSGSYEQYF. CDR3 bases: TGCGCCAGCAGCTCTACTAGCGGGAGTTACGAGCAGTACTTC.

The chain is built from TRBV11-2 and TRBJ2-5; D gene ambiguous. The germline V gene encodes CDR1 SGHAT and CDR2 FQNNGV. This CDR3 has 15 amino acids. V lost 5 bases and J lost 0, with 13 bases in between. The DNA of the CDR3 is TGTGCCAGCAGCCCACGCCCCGGGTACCAAGAGACCCAGTACTTC. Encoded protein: CASSPRPGYQETQYF.

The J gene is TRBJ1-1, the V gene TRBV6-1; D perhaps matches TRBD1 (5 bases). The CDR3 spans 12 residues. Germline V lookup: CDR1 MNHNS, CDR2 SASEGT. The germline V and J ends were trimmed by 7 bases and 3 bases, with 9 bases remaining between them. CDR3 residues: CASKWGDTEAFF. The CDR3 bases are TGTGCCAGCAAATGGGGGGACACTGAAGCTTTCTTT.

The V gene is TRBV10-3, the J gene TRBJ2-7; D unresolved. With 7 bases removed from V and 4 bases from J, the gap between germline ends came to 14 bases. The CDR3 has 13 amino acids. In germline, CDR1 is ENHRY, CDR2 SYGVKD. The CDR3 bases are TGTGCCATCACTCTCGGAAAGGGTTACGAGCAGTACTTC. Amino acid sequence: CAITLGKGYEQYF.

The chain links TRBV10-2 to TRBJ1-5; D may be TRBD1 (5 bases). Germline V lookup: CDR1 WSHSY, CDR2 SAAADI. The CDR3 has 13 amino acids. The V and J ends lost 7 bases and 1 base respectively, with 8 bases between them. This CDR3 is CASTGGSNQPQHF. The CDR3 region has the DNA TGCGCCAGCACGGGGGGAAGCAATCAGCCCCAGCATTTT.

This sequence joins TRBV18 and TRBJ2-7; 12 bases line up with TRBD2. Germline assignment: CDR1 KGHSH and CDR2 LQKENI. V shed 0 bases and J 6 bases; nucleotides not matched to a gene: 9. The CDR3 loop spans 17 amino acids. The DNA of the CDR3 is TGTGCCAGCTCACCACCCCCTAGCGGGGGGGAACGGCGCGAGCAGTACTTC. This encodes CASSPPPSGGERREQYF.

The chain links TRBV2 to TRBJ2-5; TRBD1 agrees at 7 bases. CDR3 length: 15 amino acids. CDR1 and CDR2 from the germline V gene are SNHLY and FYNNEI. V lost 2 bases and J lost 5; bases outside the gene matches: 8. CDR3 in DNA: TGTGCCAGCAGTGAACCCCCAGGGGGTACGGAGACCCAGTACTTC. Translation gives CASSEPPGGTETQYF.